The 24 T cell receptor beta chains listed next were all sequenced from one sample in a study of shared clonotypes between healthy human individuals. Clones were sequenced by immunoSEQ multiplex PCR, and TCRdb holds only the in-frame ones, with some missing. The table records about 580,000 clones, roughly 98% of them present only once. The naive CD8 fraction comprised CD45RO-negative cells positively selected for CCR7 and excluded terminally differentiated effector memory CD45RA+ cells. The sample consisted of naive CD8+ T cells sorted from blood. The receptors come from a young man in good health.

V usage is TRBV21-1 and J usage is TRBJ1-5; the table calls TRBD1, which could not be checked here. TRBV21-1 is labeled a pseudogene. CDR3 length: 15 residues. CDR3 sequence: CASSKGIRVRGPQHF. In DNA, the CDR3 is TGTGCCAGCAGCAAAGGTATTCGTGTAAGGGGGCCCCAGCATTTT.

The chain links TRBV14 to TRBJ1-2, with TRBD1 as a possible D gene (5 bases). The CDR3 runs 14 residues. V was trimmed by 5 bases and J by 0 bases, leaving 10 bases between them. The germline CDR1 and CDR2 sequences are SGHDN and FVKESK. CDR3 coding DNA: TGTGCCAGCAGCACCCTGACAGCTAACTATGGCTACACCTTC. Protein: CASSTLTANYGYTF.

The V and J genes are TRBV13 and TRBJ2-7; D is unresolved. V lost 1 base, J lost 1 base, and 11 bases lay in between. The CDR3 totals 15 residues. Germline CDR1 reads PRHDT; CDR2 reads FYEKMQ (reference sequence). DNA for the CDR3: TGTGCCAGCAGCTTAGCTGGGATCGAATCCTACGAGCAGTACTTC. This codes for CASSLAGIESYEQYF.

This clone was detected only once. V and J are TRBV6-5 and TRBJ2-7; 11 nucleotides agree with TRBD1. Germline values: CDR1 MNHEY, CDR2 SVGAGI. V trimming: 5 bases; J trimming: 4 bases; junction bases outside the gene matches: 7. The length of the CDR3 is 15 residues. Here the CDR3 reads CASSPGQGAGYEQYF. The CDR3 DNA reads TGTGCCAGCAGTCCTGGACAGGGGGCAGGTTACGAGCAGTACTTC.

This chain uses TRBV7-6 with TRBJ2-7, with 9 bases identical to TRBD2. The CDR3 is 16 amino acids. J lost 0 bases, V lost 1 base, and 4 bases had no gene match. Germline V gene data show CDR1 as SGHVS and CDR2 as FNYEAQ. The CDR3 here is CASSLEGAGGSYEQYF. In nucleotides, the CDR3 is TGTGCCAGCAGCTTAGAGGGAGCGGGGGGCTCCTACGAGCAGTACTTC.

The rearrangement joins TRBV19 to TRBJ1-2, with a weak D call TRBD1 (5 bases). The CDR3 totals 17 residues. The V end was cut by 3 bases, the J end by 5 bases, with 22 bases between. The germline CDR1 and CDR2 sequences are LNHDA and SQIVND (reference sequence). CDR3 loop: CASSIRQGYRVTYGYTF. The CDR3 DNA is TGTGCCAGTAGTATCCGCCAGGGTTATCGAGTTACTTATGGCTACACCTTC.

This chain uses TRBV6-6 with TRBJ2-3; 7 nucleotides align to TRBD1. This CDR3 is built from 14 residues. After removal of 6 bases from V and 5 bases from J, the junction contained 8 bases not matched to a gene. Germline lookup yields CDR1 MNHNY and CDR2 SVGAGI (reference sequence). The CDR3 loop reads CASSPGQTGDTQYF. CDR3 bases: TGTGCCAGCAGCCCGGGACAGACGGGAGATACGCAGTATTTT.

Written as DNA, the CDR3 is TGTGCCAGCAGCCCTAGCAGGGGGACCCAGTACTTC. It yields the protein CASSPSRGTQYF. The V and J genes are TRBV9 and TRBJ2-5; D is perhaps TRBD1 (6 bases). Germline V CDR1 and CDR2: SGDLS, YYNGEE. The CDR3 extends over 12 amino acids. Deletions cut 4 bases from V and 7 bases from J, with 11 bases between.

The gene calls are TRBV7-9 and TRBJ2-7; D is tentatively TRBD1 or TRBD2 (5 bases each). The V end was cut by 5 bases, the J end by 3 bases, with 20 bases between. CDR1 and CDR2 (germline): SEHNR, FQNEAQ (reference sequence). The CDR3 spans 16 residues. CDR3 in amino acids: CASSAPGSNTYYEQYF. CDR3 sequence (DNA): TGTGCCAGCAGCGCTCCAGGGAGCAATACCTACTACGAGCAGTACTTC.

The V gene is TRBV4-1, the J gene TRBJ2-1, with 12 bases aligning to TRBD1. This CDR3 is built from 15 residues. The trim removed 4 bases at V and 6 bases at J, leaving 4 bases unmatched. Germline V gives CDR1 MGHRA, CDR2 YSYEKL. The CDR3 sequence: CASSLGQGALNEQFF. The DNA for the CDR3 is TGCGCCAGCAGCCTGGGACAGGGGGCCCTCAATGAGCAGTTCTTC.

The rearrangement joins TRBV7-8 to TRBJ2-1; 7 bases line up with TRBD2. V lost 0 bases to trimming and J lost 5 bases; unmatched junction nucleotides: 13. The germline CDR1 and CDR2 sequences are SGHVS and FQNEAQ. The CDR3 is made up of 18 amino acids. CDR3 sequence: CASSLAGGQRDINNEQFF. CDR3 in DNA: TGTGCCAGCAGCTTAGCCGGAGGGCAGCGGGATATTAACAATGAGCAGTTCTTC.

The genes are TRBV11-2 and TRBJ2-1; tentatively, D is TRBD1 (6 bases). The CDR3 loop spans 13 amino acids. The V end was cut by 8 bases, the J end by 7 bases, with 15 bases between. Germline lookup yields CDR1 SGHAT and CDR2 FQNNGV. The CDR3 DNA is TGTGCCAGCCGGGCAGGGGCTTATAATGAGCAGTTCTTC. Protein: CASRAGAYNEQFF.

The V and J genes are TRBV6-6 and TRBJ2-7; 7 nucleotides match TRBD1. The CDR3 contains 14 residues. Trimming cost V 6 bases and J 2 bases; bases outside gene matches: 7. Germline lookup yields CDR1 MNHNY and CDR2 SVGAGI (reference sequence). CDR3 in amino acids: CASRTGTVPYEQYF. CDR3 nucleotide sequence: TGTGCCAGCAGGACCGGGACAGTCCCCTACGAGCAGTACTTC.

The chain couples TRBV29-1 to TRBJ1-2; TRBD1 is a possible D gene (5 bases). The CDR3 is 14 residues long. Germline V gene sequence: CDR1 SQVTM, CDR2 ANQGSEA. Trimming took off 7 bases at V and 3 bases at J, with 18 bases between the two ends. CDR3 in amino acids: CSAISTATDYGYTF. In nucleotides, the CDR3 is TGCAGCGCTATCTCGACAGCGACTGACTATGGCTACACCTTC.

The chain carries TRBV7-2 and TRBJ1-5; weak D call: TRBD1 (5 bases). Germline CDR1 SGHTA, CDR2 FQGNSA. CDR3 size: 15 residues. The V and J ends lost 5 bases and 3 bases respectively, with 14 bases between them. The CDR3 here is CASSPYGGDNQPQHF. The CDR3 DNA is TGTGCCAGCAGCCCATACGGGGGAGACAATCAGCCCCAGCATTTT.

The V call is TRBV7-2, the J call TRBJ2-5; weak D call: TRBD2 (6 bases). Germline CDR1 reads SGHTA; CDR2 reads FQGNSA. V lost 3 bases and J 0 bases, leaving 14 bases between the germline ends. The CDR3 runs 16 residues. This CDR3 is CASSFRWEVYQETQYF. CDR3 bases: TGTGCCAGCAGCTTTAGGTGGGAGGTGTACCAAGAGACCCAGTACTTC.

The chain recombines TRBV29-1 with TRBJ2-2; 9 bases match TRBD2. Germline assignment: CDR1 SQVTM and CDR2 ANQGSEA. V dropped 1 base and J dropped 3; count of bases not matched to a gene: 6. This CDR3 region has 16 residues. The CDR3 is CSVEGLAGRYTGELFF. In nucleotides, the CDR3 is TGCAGCGTTGAAGGGCTAGCGGGACGCTACACCGGGGAGCTGTTTTTT.

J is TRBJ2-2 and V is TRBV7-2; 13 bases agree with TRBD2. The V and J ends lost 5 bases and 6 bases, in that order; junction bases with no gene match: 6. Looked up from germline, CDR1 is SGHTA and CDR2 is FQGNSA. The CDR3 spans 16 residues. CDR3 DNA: TGTGCCAGCAGCCTAGGACTAGCGGGAGTCCCCGGGGAGCTGTTTTTT. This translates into CASSLGLAGVPGELFF.

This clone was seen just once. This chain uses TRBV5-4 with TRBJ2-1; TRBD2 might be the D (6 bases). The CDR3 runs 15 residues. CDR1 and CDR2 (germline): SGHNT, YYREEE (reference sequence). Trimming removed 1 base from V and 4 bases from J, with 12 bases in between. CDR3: CASSLLVAAYNEQFF. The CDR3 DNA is TGTGCCAGCAGCTTGTTGGTAGCGGCATACAATGAGCAGTTCTTC.

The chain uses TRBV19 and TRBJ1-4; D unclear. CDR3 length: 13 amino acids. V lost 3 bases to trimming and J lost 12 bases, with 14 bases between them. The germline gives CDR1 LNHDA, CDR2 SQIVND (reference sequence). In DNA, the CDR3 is TGTGCCAGTAGTATGTCTCCGGGTGGACAACTGTTTTTT. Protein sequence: CASSMSPGGQLFF. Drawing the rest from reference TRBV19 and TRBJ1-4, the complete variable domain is DGGITQSPKYLFRKEGQNVTLSCEQNLNHDAMYWYRQDPGQGLRLIYYSQIVNDFQKGDIAEGYSVSREKKESFPLTVTSAQKNPTAFYLCASSMSPGGQLFFGSGTQLSVL.

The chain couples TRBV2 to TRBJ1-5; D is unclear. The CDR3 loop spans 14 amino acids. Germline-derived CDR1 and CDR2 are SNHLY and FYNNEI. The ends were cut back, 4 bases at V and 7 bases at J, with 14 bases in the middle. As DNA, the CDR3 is TGTGCCAGCAGTGTATATGGTAGCGAGCAGCCCCAGCATTTT. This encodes CASSVYGSEQPQHF.

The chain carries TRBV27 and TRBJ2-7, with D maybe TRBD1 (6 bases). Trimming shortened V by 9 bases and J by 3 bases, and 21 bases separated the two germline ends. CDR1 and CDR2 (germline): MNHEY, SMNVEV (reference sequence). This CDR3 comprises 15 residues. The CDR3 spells CARVRLEQGLYEQYF. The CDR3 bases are TGTGCCAGGGTGCGGTTGGAGCAGGGGCTCTACGAGCAGTACTTC.

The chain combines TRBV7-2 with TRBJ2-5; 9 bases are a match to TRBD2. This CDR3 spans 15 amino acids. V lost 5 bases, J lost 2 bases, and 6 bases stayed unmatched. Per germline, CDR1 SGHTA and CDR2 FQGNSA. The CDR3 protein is CASSRRLAVQETQYF. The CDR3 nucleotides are TGTGCCAGCAGCCGCCGACTAGCGGTTCAAGAGACCCAGTACTTC. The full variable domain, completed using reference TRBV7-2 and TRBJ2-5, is GAGVSQSPSNKVTEKGKDVELRCDPISGHTALYWYRQSLGQGLEFLIYFQGNSAPDKSGLPSDRFSAERTGGSVSTLTIQRTQQEDSAVYLCASSRRLAVQETQYFGPGTRLLVL.

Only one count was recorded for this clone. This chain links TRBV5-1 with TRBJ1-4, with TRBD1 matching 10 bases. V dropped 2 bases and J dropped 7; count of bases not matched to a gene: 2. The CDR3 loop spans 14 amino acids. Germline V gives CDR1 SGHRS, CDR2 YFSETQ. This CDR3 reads CASSFGTGVEKLFF. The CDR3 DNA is TGCGCCAGCAGCTTCGGGACAGGGGTTGAAAAACTGTTTTTT.